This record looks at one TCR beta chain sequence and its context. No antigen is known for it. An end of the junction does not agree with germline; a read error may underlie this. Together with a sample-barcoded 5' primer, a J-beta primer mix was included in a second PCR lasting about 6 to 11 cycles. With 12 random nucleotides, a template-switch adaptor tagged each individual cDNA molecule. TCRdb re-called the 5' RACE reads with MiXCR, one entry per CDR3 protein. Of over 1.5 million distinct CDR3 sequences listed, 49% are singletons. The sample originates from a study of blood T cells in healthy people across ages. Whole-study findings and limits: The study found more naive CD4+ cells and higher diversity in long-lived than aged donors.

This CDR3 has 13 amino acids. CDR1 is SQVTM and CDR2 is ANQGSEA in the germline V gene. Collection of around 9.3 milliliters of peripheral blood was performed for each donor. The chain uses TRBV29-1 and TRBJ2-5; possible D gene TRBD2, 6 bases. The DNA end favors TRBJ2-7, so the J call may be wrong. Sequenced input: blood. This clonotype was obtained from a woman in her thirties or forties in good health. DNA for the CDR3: TGCGGCGTTGAACTCAGGGCGGGGAACGAGCAGTACTTC. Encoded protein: CGVELRAGNEQYF.